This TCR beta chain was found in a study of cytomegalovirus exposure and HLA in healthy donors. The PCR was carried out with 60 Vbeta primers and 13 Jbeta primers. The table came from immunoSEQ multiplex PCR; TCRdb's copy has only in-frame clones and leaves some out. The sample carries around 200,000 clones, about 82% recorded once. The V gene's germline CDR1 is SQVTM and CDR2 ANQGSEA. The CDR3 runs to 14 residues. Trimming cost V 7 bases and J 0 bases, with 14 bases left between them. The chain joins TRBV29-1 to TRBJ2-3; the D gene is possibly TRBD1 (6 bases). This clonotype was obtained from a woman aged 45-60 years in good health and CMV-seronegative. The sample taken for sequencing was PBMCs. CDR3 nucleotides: TGCAGCGGCCAACAGGGCTCTAGCACAGATACGCAGTATTTT. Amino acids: CSGQQGSSTDTQYF.